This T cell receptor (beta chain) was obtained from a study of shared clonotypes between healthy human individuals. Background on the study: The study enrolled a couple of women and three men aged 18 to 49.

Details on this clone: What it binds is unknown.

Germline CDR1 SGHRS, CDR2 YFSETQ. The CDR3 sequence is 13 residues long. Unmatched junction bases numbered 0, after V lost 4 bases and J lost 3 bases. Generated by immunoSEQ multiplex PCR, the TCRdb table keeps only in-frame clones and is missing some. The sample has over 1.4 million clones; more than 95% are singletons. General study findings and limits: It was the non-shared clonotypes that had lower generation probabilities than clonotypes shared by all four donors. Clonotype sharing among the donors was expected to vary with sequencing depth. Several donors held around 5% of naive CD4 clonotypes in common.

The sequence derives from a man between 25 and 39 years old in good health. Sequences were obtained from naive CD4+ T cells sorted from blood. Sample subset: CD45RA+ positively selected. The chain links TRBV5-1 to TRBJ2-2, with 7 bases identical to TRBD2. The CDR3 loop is CASSGRDTGELFF. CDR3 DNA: TGCGCCAGCAGCGGGAGGGACACCGGGGAGCTGTTTTTT. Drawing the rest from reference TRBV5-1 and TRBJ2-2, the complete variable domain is KAGVTQTPRYLIKTRGQQVTLSCSPISGHRSVSWYQQTPGQGLQFLFEYFSETQRNKGNFPGRFSGRQFSNSRSEMNVSTLELGDSALYLCASSGRDTGELFFGEGSRLTVL.